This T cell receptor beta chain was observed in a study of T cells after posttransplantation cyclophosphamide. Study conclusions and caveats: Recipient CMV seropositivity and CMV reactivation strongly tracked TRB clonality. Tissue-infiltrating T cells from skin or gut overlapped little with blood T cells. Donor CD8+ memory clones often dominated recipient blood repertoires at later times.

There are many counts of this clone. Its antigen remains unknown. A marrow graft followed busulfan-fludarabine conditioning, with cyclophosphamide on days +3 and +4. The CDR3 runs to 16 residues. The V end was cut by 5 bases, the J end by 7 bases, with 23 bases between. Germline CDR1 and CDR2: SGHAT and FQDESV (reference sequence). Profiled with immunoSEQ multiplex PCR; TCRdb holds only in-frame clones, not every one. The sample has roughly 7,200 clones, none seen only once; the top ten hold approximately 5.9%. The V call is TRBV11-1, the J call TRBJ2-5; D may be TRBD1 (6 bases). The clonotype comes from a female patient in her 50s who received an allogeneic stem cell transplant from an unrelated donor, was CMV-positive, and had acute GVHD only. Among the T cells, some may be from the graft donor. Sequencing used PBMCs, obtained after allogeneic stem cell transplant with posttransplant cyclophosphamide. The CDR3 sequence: CASSAGQLSTTGTQYF. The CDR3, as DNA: TGTGCCAGCAGCGCCGGACAGTTGTCTACCACCGGGACCCAGTACTTC.